These 20 T cell receptor beta chains were sequenced from one sample in a study of blood T cell repertoires in COVID-19. Produced via immunoSEQ multiplex PCR; TCRdb's table is partial and in-frame only. The table records more than 15,000 clones, about 89% of them present only once. The sequenced sample consisted of peripheral blood. The receptors shown here come from a man in his sixties with acute or convalescent COVID-19.

The rearrangement links TRBV2 to TRBJ2-2; possibly TRBD1 for D (6 bases). This CDR3 has 16 residues. Germline V gene lookup returns CDR1 SNHLY and CDR2 FYNNEI. V was clipped by 7 bases and J by 2 bases, with 17 bases between them. CDR3 DNA: TGTGCCAGCATTCCCCCTTTGACAGGAAACACCGGGGAGCTGTTTTTT. It specifies CASIPPLTGNTGELFF.

This chain uses TRBV6-2 or TRBV6-3 with TRBJ2-1; D call uncertain. V was clipped by 4 bases and J by 2 bases, with 9 bases between them. CDR1 is MNHEY and CDR2 is SVGEGT in the germline V gene. This CDR3 has 14 residues. This chain's CDR3 is CASSSTEAYNEQFF. For the CDR3, the DNA is TGTGCCAGCAGTTCCACAGAAGCCTACAATGAGCAGTTCTTC.

The rearrangement uses TRBV3-1 (or the pseudogene TRBV3-2) and TRBJ1-6, with a tentative D call TRBD1 (6 bases). The CDR3 covers 14 residues. Germline V gene data show CDR1 as LGHDT and CDR2 as YNNKEL (reference sequence). V was cut by 5 bases and J by 14 bases, with 19 bases left in between. In DNA, the CDR3 is TGTGCCAGCAGCTCCGCGTCGGGGCAGGGGTCCCTCCACTTT. Translated: CASSSASGQGSLHF.

The chain combines TRBV5-1 with TRBJ1-4; no reliable D call. The CDR3 totals 16 residues. The germline V gene has CDR1 SGHRS and CDR2 YFSETQ. V shed 2 bases and J shed 4 bases, with 15 bases lying between them. The CDR3: CASSFGSATGNEKLFF. DNA for the CDR3: TGCGCCAGCAGCTTTGGCTCGGCGACGGGTAATGAAAAACTGTTTTTT.

V gene TRBV5-5 combines with J gene TRBJ1-1; the D is unclear. V lost 6 bases and J lost 3, with 15 bases in between. The CDR3 is 14 amino acids. Germline lookup yields CDR1 SGHKS and CDR2 YYEKEE (reference sequence). The CDR3 DNA reads TGTGCCAGCAACCTGGCGGCTGACTACACTGAAGCTTTCTTT. Its protein is CASNLAADYTEAFF. Looking up the rest from reference TRBV5-5 and TRBJ1-1 gives the full variable domain: DAGVTQSPTHLIKTRGQQVTLRCSPISGHKSVSWYQQVLGQGPQFIFQYYEKEERGRGNFPDRFSARQFPNYSSELNVNALLLGDSALYLCASNLAADYTEAFFGQGTRLTVV.

The V gene is TRBV24-1, the J gene TRBJ2-7, with D maybe TRBD2 (6 bases). Trimming left V 3 bases short and J 8 bases short, with 16 bases between. The CDR3 runs to 14 residues. Per the germline V gene, CDR1 is KGHDR and CDR2 is SFDVKD. The chain's CDR3 is CATSDLKGGEKQYF. For the CDR3, the DNA is TGTGCCACCAGTGATCTCAAGGGCGGGGAGAAGCAGTACTTC.

The V and J genes are TRBV3-1 (or the pseudogene TRBV3-2) and TRBJ2-7; 11 bases map to TRBD2. The junction had 14 bases not matched to a gene; V was cut back by 1 base and J by 3 bases. This CDR3 region has 19 residues. CDR1 is LGHDT and CDR2 is YNNKEL in the germline V gene (reference sequence). CDR3 DNA sequence: TGTGCCAGCAGCCAAGTAGGGCCCCTGACTAGCGGGACTATCTACGAGCAGTACTTC. Its translation is CASSQVGPLTSGTIYEQYF.

V and J are TRBV3-1 (or the pseudogene TRBV3-2) and TRBJ2-5; possible D gene TRBD2, 5 bases. V was clipped by 5 bases and J by 5 bases, with 12 bases between them. Germline values: CDR1 LGHDT, CDR2 YNNKEL (reference sequence). The CDR3 has 13 residues. The CDR3 loop reads CASSSGWVETQYF. In DNA, the CDR3 is TGTGCCAGCAGCTCGGGATGGGTGGAGACCCAGTACTTC.

The chain recombines TRBV6-5 with TRBJ1-6, with D unresolved. Trimming shortened V by 6 bases and J by 10 bases, and 13 bases separated the two germline ends. CDR3 length: 13 residues. CDR1 and CDR2 from the germline V gene are MNHEY and SVGAGI. The CDR3 sequence is CASRAPGYSPLHF. CDR3 nucleotide sequence: TGTGCCAGCAGGGCCCCCGGGTACTCACCCCTCCACTTT.

The chain has TRBV6-2 or TRBV6-3 and TRBJ2-4; tentatively, D is TRBD2 (6 bases). Germline CDR1 and CDR2: MNHEY and SVGEGT. V was shortened by 4 bases and J by 1 base, with 14 bases between the two germline ends. The CDR3 runs 16 residues. The CDR3 region has the DNA TGTGCCAGCAGTTCAGGAGGGATTACCGCCAAAAACATTCAGTACTTC. This codes for CASSSGGITAKNIQYF.

The J gene is TRBJ2-7, the V gene TRBV5-4, with 7 bases that match TRBD1. Per the germline V gene, CDR1 is SGHNT and CDR2 is YYREEE (reference sequence). The CDR3 spans 15 residues. Trimming removed 4 bases from V and 1 base from J; junction bases left unmatched: 8. This chain's CDR3 is CASSRTGTESYEQYF. The CDR3 nucleotides are TGTGCCAGCAGCAGAACCGGGACAGAGTCCTACGAGCAGTACTTC.

The J gene is TRBJ2-7, the V gene TRBV6-5, with 12 bases fitting TRBD2. Germline lookup yields CDR1 MNHEY and CDR2 SVGAGI. J gave up 2 bases and V 8 bases, and 1 base lay outside the gene matches. The CDR3 is 13 residues long. The CDR3 DNA sequence: TGTGCCAGCCGGACTAGCGGGACCTACGAGCAGTACTTC. The encoded protein is CASRTSGTYEQYF.

The V call is TRBV19, the J call TRBJ2-3; perhaps TRBD2 as D (5 bases). The CDR3 contains 16 residues. The germline V and J ends were trimmed by 1 base and 3 bases, with 14 bases remaining between them. Germline CDR1 and CDR2: LNHDA and SQIVND (reference sequence). The DNA of the CDR3 is TGTGCCAGTAGTATAGGTAGCGCGCTCAGTACAGATACGCAGTATTTT. Its translation is CASSIGSALSTDTQYF.

V usage is TRBV19 and J usage is TRBJ1-1; TRBD1 matches 7 bases. Germline values: CDR1 LNHDA, CDR2 SQIVND (reference sequence). The CDR3 sequence is 15 residues long. Losses at the gene ends were 6 bases for V and 0 bases for J; bases not matched to a gene: 7. The CDR3 DNA reads TGTGCCAGTAGCCACAGGGGAGTAATGAACACTGAAGCTTTCTTT. Protein product: CASSHRGVMNTEAFF.

The chain recombines TRBV19 with TRBJ1-1; no clear D gene. The germline V and J ends were trimmed by 1 base and 4 bases, with 13 bases remaining between them. Per the germline V gene, CDR1 is LNHDA and CDR2 is SQIVND (reference sequence). CDR3 length: 15 residues. The CDR3 is CASSIAGGGGTEAFF. The CDR3 DNA follows: TGTGCCAGTAGTATAGCGGGCGGAGGTGGCACTGAAGCTTTCTTT.

This chain joins TRBV18 and TRBJ2-7; D might be TRBD1 (6 bases). Between the trimmed V and J ends, which lost 2 bases and 6 bases, there was a span of 17 bases. The CDR3 contains 15 residues. Germline CDR1 is KGHSH and CDR2 is LQKENI. The CDR3 sequence is CASSPGPGQSSEQYF. The CDR3 DNA follows: TGTGCCAGCTCACCAGGACCGGGACAATCTAGCGAGCAGTACTTC.

The chain couples TRBV6-5 to TRBJ1-4; tentatively, D is TRBD1 (5 bases). V was shortened by 7 bases and J by 0 bases, with 12 bases between the two germline ends. The CDR3 spans 15 residues. From germline, CDR1 is MNHEY and CDR2 SVGAGI. CDR3 bases: TGTGCCAGCAAGGGGCAGCCGGCAACTAATGAAAAACTGTTTTTT. It codes for CASKGQPATNEKLFF.

The chain combines TRBV19 with TRBJ1-1; weak D call: TRBD1 (5 bases). Trimming shortened V by 3 bases and J by 2 bases, and 13 bases separated the two germline ends. This CDR3 is built from 15 residues. Per the germline V gene, CDR1 is LNHDA and CDR2 is SQIVND (reference sequence). The CDR3 DNA reads TGTGCCAGTAGTATTCAGGGCCCCTCAAACACTGAAGCTTTCTTT. Protein product: CASSIQGPSNTEAFF.

This clone was observed once. This chain connects TRBV6-1 to TRBJ2-1; 12 bases agree with TRBD1. The CDR3 is made up of 18 amino acids. CDR1 MNHNS and CDR2 SASEGT come from the germline V gene. The trim removed 3 bases at V and 8 bases at J, leaving 14 bases unmatched. The chain's CDR3 is CASSETPGTGGLSDEQFF. As DNA, the CDR3 is TGTGCCAGCAGTGAGACCCCGGGGACAGGGGGCTTGAGCGATGAGCAGTTCTTC.

The chain employs TRBV18 and TRBJ2-7; D is possibly TRBD2 (5 bases). Germline CDR1 is KGHSH and CDR2 is LQKENI. The CDR3 extends over 14 amino acids. Trimming took off 3 bases at V and 7 bases at J, with 16 bases between the two ends. CDR3: CASSPGVSAGEQYF. The CDR3 DNA sequence: TGTGCCAGCTCACCCGGGGTGTCGGCGGGTGAGCAGTACTTC.